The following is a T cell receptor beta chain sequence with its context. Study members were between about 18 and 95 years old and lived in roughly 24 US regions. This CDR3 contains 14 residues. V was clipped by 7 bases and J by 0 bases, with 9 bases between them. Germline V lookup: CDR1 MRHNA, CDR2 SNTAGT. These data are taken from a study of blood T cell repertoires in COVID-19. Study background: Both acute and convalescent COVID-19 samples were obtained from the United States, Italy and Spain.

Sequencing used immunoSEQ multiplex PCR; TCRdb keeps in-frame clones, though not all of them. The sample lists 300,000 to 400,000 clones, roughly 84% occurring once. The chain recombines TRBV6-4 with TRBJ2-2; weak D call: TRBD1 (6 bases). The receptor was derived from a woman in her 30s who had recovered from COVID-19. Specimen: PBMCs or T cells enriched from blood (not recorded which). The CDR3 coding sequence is TGTGCCAGCAAAAAGGGGGCGAACACCGGGGAGCTGTTTTTT. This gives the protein CASKKGANTGELFF.